The T cell receptor (beta chain) described here comes from a study of molecular identifiers for immune sequencing clone quantification. Study results and caveats: Highly expanded clone sizes could be underestimated through barcode sharing by identical TCR molecules.

With respect to this clonotype: Its antigen is undetermined.

One entry per CDR3 protein results from TCRdb running MiXCR on the PCR reads. Found here are approximately 97,000 distinct CDR3 sequences, around 24% of them singletons; the top ten hold around 0.92%. The length of the CDR3 is 15 residues. The ends were cut back, 0 bases at V and 0 bases at J, with 9 bases in the middle. Germline-derived CDR1 and CDR2 are SGDLS and YYNGEE. The material sequenced was naive CD8+ T cells from blood, with Jurkat cell RNA spiked in. Stated subset: FACS-sorted CD8+CD4-CCR7+CD45RA+ naive T cells. J is TRBJ1-1 and V is TRBV9, with TRBD1 as a possible D gene (5 bases). This TCR derives from a human donor in good health. Some libraries in this study had Jurkat cell RNA spiked in. CDR3 sequence: CASSVGPGMNTEAFF. The CDR3 DNA is TGTGCCAGCAGCGTAGGCCCAGGGATGAACACTGAAGCTTTCTTT.